This is a list of T cell receptor beta chains from one sample in a study of metastatic and nonmetastatic thyroid tumors. TCRdb re-analyzed the PCR reads using MiXCR. Here the sample spans fewer than 15,000 clones, 20% to 30% being singletons. What was sequenced was tumor tissue. These receptors originate from a female donor with papillary thyroid cancer or a benign thyroid nodule (not recorded which). Some clones in this sample may be carry-over from other donors' samples. The conserved cysteine and the conserved F or W are not part of the CDR3 here. The D gene is left open where the match is weak.

v_call: TRBV9
j_call: TRBJ2-1
d_call: TRBD1
cdr3_aa: ASSVTGGATTQGNEHF

v_call: TRBV11-2
j_call: TRBJ2-1
d_call: TRBD2
cdr3_aa: ASSPRVAGGQPEQF

v_call: TRBV12-3/TRBV12-4
j_call: TRBJ2-5
d_call: -
cdr3_aa: ASSLGWGVGETQY

v_call: TRBV12-3/TRBV12-4
j_call: TRBJ2-3
d_call: -
cdr3_aa: ASSFQIWTVLGDTQY

v_call: TRBV6-2/TRBV6-3
j_call: TRBJ2-7
d_call: TRBD2
cdr3_aa: ASSPPGGSPAEQY

v_call: TRBV5-5
j_call: TRBJ1-4
d_call: -
cdr3_aa: ASSEYLQGGNEKLF

v_call: TRBV28
j_call: TRBJ1-5
d_call: -
cdr3_aa: ASSSPDTNNQPQH

v_call: TRBV10-3
j_call: TRBJ2-7
d_call: TRBD1
cdr3_aa: AISAMTGQREQY

v_call: TRBV20-1
j_call: TRBJ2-3
d_call: TRBD1
cdr3_aa: SDRGVGDRVTDTQY

v_call: TRBV20-1
j_call: TRBJ2-3
d_call: TRBD2
cdr3_aa: SASGLAGGRLIDTQY

v_call: TRBV25-1
j_call: TRBJ1-2
d_call: -
cdr3_aa: ASSDRHNYGYT

v_call: TRBV18
j_call: TRBJ2-3
d_call: TRBD1
cdr3_aa: ASEGQTDTQY

v_call: TRBV6-2/TRBV6-3
j_call: TRBJ1-1
d_call: -
cdr3_aa: ASIPTLADTEAF

v_call: TRBV4-1
j_call: TRBJ2-3
d_call: TRBD2
cdr3_aa: ASSQDRMGGLGDTQY

v_call: TRBV20-1
j_call: TRBJ2-7
d_call: -
cdr3_aa: SARGRRDYEQY

v_call: TRBV5-1
j_call: TRBJ2-2
d_call: TRBD1
cdr3_aa: ASRAGGSSSTGELF

v_call: TRBV6-1
j_call: TRBJ2-3
d_call: TRBD2
cdr3_aa: ASREREAPTSTDTQY

v_call: TRBV28
j_call: TRBJ2-3
d_call: -
cdr3_aa: ASSSNARTDTQY

v_call: TRBV20-1
j_call: TRBJ2-2
d_call: -
cdr3_aa: SATGGDRNTGELF

v_call: TRBV20-1
j_call: TRBJ2-7
d_call: -
cdr3_aa: SASWGAAEQY

v_call: TRBV24-1
j_call: TRBJ2-1
d_call: -
cdr3_aa: ATSDPHAREATEQF

v_call: TRBV18
j_call: TRBJ1-1
d_call: -
cdr3_aa: ASSPEGYTEAF

v_call: TRBV20-1
j_call: TRBJ2-1
d_call: -
cdr3_aa: SADTGTPVGNEQF

v_call: TRBV18
j_call: TRBJ1-1
d_call: -
cdr3_aa: ASSQYTGTTEAF